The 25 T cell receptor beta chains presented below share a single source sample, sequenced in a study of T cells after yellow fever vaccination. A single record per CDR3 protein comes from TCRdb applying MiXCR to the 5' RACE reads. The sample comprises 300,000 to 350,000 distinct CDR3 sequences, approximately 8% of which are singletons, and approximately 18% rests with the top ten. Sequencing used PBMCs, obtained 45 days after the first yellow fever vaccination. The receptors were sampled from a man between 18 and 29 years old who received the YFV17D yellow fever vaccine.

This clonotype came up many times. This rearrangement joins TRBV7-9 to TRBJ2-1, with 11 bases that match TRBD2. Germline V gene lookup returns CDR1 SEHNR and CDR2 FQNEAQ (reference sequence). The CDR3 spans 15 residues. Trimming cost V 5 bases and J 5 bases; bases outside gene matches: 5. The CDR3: CASSQLAGVHNEQFF. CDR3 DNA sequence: TGTGCCAGCAGCCAACTAGCGGGGGTCCACAATGAGCAGTTCTTC.

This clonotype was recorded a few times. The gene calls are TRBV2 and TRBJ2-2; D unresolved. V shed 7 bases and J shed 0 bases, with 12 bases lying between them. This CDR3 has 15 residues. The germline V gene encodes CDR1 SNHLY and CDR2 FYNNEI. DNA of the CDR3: TGTGCCAGCACCAACCCAGACGCGAACACCGGGGAGCTGTTTTTT. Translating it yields CASTNPDANTGELFF.

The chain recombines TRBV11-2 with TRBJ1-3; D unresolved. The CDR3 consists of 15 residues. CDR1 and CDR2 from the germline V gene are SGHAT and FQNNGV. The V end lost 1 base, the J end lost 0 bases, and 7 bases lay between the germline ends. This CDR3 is CASSLGPASGNTIYF. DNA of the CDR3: TGTGCCAGCAGCTTAGGCCCTGCCTCTGGAAACACCATATATTTT. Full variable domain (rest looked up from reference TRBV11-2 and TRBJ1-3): EAGVAQSPRYKIIEKRQSVAFWCNPISGHATLYWYQQILGQGPKLLIQFQNNGVVDDSQLPKDRFSAERLKGVDSTLKIQPAKLEDSAVYLCASSLGPASGNTIYFGEGSWLTVV.

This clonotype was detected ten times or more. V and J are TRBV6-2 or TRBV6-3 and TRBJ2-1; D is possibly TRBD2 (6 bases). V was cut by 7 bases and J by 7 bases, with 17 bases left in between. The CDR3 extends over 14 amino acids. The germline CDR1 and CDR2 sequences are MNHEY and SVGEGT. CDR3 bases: TGTGCCAGCACCTTCCACGCAGGAGGGAATGAGCAGTTCTTC. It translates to CASTFHAGGNEQFF.

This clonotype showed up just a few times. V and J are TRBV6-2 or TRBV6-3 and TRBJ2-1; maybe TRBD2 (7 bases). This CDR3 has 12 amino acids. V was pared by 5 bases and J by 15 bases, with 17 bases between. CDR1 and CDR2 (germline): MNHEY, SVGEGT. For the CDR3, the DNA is TGTGCCAGCAGTCGACAGGCGCGGGGGACGTTCTTC. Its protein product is CASSRQARGTFF.

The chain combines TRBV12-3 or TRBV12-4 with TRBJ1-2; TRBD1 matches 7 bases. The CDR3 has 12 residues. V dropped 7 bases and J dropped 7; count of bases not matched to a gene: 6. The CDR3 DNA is TGTGCCAGCACCGAACAGGGGACTGGCTACACCTTC. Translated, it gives CASTEQGTGYTF.

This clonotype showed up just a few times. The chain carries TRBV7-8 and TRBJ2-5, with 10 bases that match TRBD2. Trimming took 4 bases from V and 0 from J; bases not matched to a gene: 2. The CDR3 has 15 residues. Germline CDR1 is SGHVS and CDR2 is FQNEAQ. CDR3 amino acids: CASSSSGGDQETQYF. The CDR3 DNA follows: TGTGCCAGCAGCTCCAGCGGGGGGGACCAAGAGACCCAGTACTTC.

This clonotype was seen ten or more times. The CDR3 coding sequence is TGCGCCAGCAGCTTCGGGAGGGGAGTCACCGGGGAGCTGTTTTTT. Translation: CASSFGRGVTGELFF. The chain uses TRBV5-1 and TRBJ2-2; 8 bases fit TRBD2. CDR3 length: 15 residues. The ends lost 2 bases at V and 4 bases at J; junction bases unmatched: 4. The germline V gene encodes CDR1 SGHRS and CDR2 YFSETQ.

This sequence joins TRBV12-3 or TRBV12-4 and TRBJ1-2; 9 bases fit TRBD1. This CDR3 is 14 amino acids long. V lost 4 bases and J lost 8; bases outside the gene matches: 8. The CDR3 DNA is TGTGCCAGCAGTTCCTCCGGGACAGGGAGCGGCTACACCTTC. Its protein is CASSSSGTGSGYTF.

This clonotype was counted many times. The CDR3 loop is CASSVALAGGESQYF. The CDR3 region has the DNA TGTGCCAGCAGCGTGGCGCTAGCGGGGGGAGAGTCGCAGTATTTT. The gene calls are TRBV9 and TRBJ2-3; 11 bases are a match to TRBD2. The CDR3 loop spans 15 amino acids. CDR1 and CDR2 from the germline V gene are SGDLS and YYNGEE. V was clipped by 2 bases and J by 10 bases; unmatched bases: 9.

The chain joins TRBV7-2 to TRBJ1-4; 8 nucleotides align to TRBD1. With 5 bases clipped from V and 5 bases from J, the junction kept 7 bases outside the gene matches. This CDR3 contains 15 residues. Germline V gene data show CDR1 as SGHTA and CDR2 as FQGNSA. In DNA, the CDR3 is TGTGCCAGCAGCCTGACAGGGGTTTGGAATGAAAAACTGTTTTTT. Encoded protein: CASSLTGVWNEKLFF.

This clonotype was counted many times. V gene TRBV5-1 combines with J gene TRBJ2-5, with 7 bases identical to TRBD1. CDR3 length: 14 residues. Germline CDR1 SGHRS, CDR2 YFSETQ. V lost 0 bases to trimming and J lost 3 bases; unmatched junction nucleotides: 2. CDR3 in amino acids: CASSLEGQKETQYF. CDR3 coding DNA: TGCGCCAGCAGCTTGGAGGGACAGAAAGAGACCCAGTACTTC.

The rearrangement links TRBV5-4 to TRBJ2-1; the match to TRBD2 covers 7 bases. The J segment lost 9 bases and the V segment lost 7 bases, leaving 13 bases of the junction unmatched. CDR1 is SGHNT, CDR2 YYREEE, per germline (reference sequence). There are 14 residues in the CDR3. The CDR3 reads CASGSGGRGSEQFF. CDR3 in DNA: TGTGCCAGCGGTTCTGGGGGGAGGGGTAGTGAGCAGTTCTTC.

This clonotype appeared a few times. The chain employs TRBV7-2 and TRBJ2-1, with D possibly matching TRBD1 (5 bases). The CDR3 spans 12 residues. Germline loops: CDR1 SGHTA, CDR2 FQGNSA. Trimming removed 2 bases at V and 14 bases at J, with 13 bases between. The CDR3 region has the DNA TGTGCCAGCAGCTTAACTGGGCAGGGTAAGTTCTTC. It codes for CASSLTGQGKFF.

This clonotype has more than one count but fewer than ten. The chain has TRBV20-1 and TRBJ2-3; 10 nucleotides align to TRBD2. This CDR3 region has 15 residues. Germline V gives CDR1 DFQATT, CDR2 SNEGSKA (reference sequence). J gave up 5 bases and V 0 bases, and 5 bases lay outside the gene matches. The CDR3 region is CSAREAGGPGDTQYF. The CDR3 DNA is TGCAGTGCTAGAGAAGCGGGGGGGCCTGGAGATACGCAGTATTTT.

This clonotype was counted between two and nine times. CDR3 nucleotide sequence: TGCAGCGGCGAGGGGCCGGAGACCCAGTACTTC. Translation: CSGEGPETQYF. This chain joins TRBV29-1 and TRBJ2-5; D tentatively reads TRBD1 or TRBD2 (5 bases each). Germline CDR1 reads SQVTM; CDR2 reads ANQGSEA. V lost 7 bases and J lost 5, with 11 bases in between. The CDR3 sequence is 11 residues long.

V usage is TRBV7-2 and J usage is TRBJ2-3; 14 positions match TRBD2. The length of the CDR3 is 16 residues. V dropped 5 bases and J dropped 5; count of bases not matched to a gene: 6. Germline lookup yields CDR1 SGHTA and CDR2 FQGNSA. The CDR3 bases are TGTGCCAGCAGCAAGACTAGCGGGGGGGCCATAGATACGCAGTATTTT. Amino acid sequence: CASSKTSGGAIDTQYF.

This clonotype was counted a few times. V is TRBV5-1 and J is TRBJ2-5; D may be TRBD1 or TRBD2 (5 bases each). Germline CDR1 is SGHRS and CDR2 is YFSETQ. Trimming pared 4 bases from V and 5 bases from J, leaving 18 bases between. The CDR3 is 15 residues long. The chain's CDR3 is CASSPPGTSKETQYF. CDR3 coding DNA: TGCGCCAGCAGCCCCCCCGGGACCTCCAAGGAGACCCAGTACTTC.

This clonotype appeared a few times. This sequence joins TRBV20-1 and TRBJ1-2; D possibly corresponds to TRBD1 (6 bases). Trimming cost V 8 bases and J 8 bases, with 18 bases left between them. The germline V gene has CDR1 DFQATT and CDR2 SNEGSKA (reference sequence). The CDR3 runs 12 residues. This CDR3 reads CSPVGGASGYTF. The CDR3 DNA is TGCAGTCCGGTGGGGGGGGCTAGCGGCTACACCTTC.

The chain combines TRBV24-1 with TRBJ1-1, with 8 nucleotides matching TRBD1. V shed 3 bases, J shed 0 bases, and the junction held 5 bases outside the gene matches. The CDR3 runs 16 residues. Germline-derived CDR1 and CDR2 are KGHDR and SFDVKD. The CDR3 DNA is TGTGCCACCAGTGATATGACAGGGGAGATGAACACTGAAGCTTTCTTT. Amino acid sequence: CATSDMTGEMNTEAFF.

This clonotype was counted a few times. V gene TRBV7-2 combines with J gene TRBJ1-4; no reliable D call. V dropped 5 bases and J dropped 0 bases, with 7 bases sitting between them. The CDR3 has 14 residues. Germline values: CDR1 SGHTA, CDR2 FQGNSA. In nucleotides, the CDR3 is TGTGCCAGCAGCCCACACACAACTAATGAAAAACTGTTTTTT. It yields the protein CASSPHTTNEKLFF.

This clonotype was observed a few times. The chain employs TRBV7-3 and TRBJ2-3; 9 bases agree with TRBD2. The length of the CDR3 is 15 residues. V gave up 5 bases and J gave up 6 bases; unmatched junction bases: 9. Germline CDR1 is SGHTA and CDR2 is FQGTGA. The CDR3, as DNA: TGTGCCAGCAGCACCGCGGGACTAGCTGACGATACGCAGTATTTT. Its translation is CASSTAGLADDTQYF. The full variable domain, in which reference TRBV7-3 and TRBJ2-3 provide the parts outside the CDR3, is GAGVSQTPSNKVTEKGKYVELRCDPISGHTALYWYRQSLGQGPEFLIYFQGTGAADDSGLPNDRFFAVRPEGSVSTLKIQRTERGDSAVYLCASSTAGLADDTQYFGPGTRLTVL.

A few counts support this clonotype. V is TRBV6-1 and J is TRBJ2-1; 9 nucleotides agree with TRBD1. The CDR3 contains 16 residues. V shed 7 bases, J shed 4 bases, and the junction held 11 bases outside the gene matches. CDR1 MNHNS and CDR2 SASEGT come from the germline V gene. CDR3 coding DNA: TGTGCCAGCAAACTTTGGGACAGGGACATTTACAATGAGCAGTTCTTC. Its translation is CASKLWDRDIYNEQFF.

CDR3 DNA sequence: TGCGCCAGCAGCACGCGACAGGGTTTTGACACTGAAGCTTTCTTT. Its protein product is CASSTRQGFDTEAFF. The rearrangement joins TRBV5-1 to TRBJ1-1; 7 bases are a match to TRBD1. In germline, CDR1 is SGHRS, CDR2 YFSETQ. The CDR3 is made up of 15 amino acids. With 4 bases clipped from V and 3 bases from J, the junction kept 9 bases outside the gene matches. Supplemented by reference TRBV5-1 and TRBJ1-1, the full variable domain reads KAGVTQTPRYLIKTRGQQVTLSCSPISGHRSVSWYQQTPGQGLQFLFEYFSETQRNKGNFPGRFSGRQFSNSRSEMNVSTLELGDSALYLCASSTRQGFDTEAFFGQGTRLTVV.

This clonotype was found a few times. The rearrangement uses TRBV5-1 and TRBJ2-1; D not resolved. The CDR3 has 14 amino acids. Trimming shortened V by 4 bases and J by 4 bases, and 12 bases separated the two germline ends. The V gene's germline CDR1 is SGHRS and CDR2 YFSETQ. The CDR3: CASSQELVYNEQFF. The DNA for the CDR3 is TGCGCCAGCAGCCAAGAACTCGTATACAATGAGCAGTTCTTC.